These 25 T cell receptor beta chains share one sample of origin, sequenced in a study of T cells after yellow fever vaccination. Using its own MiXCR run on the 5' RACE reads, TCRdb lists one record per CDR3 protein. The data contain roughly 310,000 distinct CDR3 sequences, roughly 4% of them seen just once; the ten biggest clones take up about 20%. Material: PBMCs, obtained on the day of the yellow fever booster vaccination. All receptors come from a man younger than 35 who received the YFV17D yellow fever vaccine.

At least ten counts were recorded for this clonotype. The chain carries TRBV4-1 and TRBJ2-7; D unclear. The germline V and J ends were trimmed by 5 bases and 10 bases, with 15 bases remaining between them. The CDR3 length is 12 residues. The germline CDR1 and CDR2 sequences are MGHRA and YSYEKL. Written as DNA, the CDR3 is TGCGCCAGCAGCTTACATGACGAGGTCCAGTACGTC. Translated, it gives CASSLHDEVQYV.

This clonotype was counted many times. The CDR3, as DNA: TGTGCCAGCAGCTTGGCCGGACAGGGGAACACTGAAGCTTTCTTT. Its translation is CASSLAGQGNTEAFF. The chain combines TRBV5-4 with TRBJ1-1; 8 nucleotides line up with TRBD1. The CDR3 loop spans 15 amino acids. The V gene end was trimmed by 0 bases and the J gene end by 1 base; junction bases not matched to a gene: 2. Germline V CDR1 and CDR2: SGHNT, YYREEE (reference sequence).

This clonotype has ten or more counts. This rearrangement joins TRBV6-2 or TRBV6-3 to TRBJ1-5; D unclear. The V end was cut by 4 bases, the J end by 4 bases, with 11 bases between. Germline CDR1 MNHEY, CDR2 SVGEGT. The CDR3 is 14 residues long. This chain's CDR3 is CASSSSAENQPQHF. CDR3 sequence (DNA): TGTGCCAGCAGTTCGTCGGCAGAGAATCAGCCCCAGCATTTT.

This clonotype was detected a few times. V is TRBV12-3 or TRBV12-4 and J is TRBJ1-5; D is unclear. V gave up 6 bases and J gave up 4 bases, with 10 bases separating them. The CDR3 runs to 13 residues. The CDR3 nucleotides are TGTGCCAGCAGCGTTTCAACGAATCAGCCCCAGCATTTT. Protein sequence: CASSVSTNQPQHF.

This clonotype was found a few times. The genes are TRBV7-9 and TRBJ2-1, with TRBD2 matching 8 bases. The CDR3 has 14 amino acids. Germline V gene lookup returns CDR1 SEHNR and CDR2 FQNEAQ (reference sequence). J lost 7 bases, V lost 2 bases, and 4 bases had no gene match. CDR3 coding DNA: TGTGCCAGCAGCTTACTGCGGGGGGCTAATGAGCAGTTCTTC. Its protein product is CASSLLRGANEQFF.

This clonotype was detected many times. This chain connects TRBV5-5 to TRBJ2-7; D possibly corresponds to TRBD1 (5 bases). Per the germline V gene, CDR1 is SGHKS and CDR2 is YYEKEE (reference sequence). The CDR3 totals 13 residues. V was cut by 2 bases and J by 1 base, with 7 bases left in between. This chain's CDR3 is CASSLRGSYEQYV. CDR3 DNA sequence: TGTGCCAGCAGCTTAAGGGGATCCTACGAGCAGTACGTC.

The chain links TRBV18 to TRBJ2-2; D is ambiguous. This CDR3 is 15 amino acids long. Germline assignment: CDR1 KGHSH and CDR2 LQKENI. The ends were cut back, 3 bases at V and 2 bases at J, with 10 bases in the middle. In DNA, the CDR3 is TGTGCCAGCTCACCTGTCCGGACCAACACCGGGGAGCTGTTTTTT. Translating it yields CASSPVRTNTGELFF.

J is TRBJ1-1 and V is TRBV20-1; D not certain. V was shortened by 6 bases and J by 0 bases, with 17 bases between the two germline ends. The CDR3 is 15 amino acids. CDR1 is DFQATT, CDR2 SNEGSKA, per germline (reference sequence). The chain's CDR3 is CSARRPGSMNTEAFF. As DNA, the CDR3 is TGCAGTGCGAGACGTCCGGGGAGCATGAACACTGAAGCTTTCTTT.

This clonotype has at least ten counts. The J gene is TRBJ2-5, the V gene TRBV5-1; 8 bases fit TRBD1. The CDR3 is made up of 14 amino acids. CDR1 and CDR2 from the germline V gene are SGHRS and YFSETQ. V lost 4 bases, J lost 3 bases, and 5 bases stayed unmatched. As DNA, the CDR3 is TGCGCCAGCAGCCCCGACAGGGGAAAAGAGACCCAGTACTTC. Its protein is CASSPDRGKETQYF.

The chain recombines TRBV11-2 with TRBJ2-5; no firm D call. The CDR3 covers 15 residues. V was pared by 3 bases and J by 0 bases, with 11 bases between. Per germline, CDR1 SGHAT and CDR2 FQNNGV. The CDR3 protein is CASSLGFGNQETQYF. The CDR3 nucleotides are TGTGCCAGCAGCTTGGGTTTTGGGAACCAAGAGACCCAGTACTTC.

This clonotype was detected ten times or more. J is TRBJ2-3 and V is TRBV5-5; 10 bases align to TRBD1. Looked up from germline, CDR1 is SGHKS and CDR2 is YYEKEE (reference sequence). V shed 4 bases and J 2 bases; nucleotides not matched to a gene: 4. CDR3 length: 15 amino acids. CDR3 nucleotide sequence: TGTGCCAGCAGCGACCGACAGGGGGCCACAGATACGCAGTATTTT. Amino acid sequence: CASSDRQGATDTQYF.

The gene calls are TRBV5-1 and TRBJ1-2; TRBD1 agrees at 9 bases. Germline CDR1 SGHRS, CDR2 YFSETQ. The CDR3 totals 14 residues. V dropped 5 bases and J dropped 2; count of bases not matched to a gene: 4. The CDR3 region is CASRPGTGNYGYTF. The DNA of the CDR3 is TGCGCCAGCAGGCCCGGGACAGGGAACTATGGCTACACCTTC.

This clonotype was found many times. V is TRBV19 and J is TRBJ1-1; TRBD1 agrees at 10 bases. Germline assignment: CDR1 LNHDA and CDR2 SQIVND (reference sequence). The length of the CDR3 is 14 residues. With V trimmed by 6 bases and J by 3 bases, 4 bases remained unmatched. The CDR3 loop reads CASRTGGRDTEAFF. DNA of the CDR3: TGTGCCAGTAGGACAGGGGGCAGGGACACTGAAGCTTTCTTT. Variable domain in full (rest from reference TRBV19 and TRBJ1-1): DGGITQSPKYLFRKEGQNVTLSCEQNLNHDAMYWYRQDPGQGLRLIYYSQIVNDFQKGDIAEGYSVSREKKESFPLTVTSAQKNPTAFYLCASRTGGRDTEAFFGQGTRLTVV.

This clonotype was recorded many times. The chain employs TRBV5-1 and TRBJ2-7; TRBD1 is a possible D gene (6 bases). The germline gives CDR1 SGHRS, CDR2 YFSETQ. Between the trimmed V and J ends, which lost 0 bases and 5 bases, there was a span of 15 bases. This CDR3 contains 15 residues. CDR3 nucleotides: TGCGCCAGCAGCTTGGAGGGGGTAGAGGGCCACGAGCAGTACTTC. Protein sequence: CASSLEGVEGHEQYF.

The sample holds a few counts of this clonotype. The V call is TRBV6-6, the J call TRBJ2-5; D gene ambiguous. This CDR3 has 12 residues. Per the germline V gene, CDR1 is MNHNY and CDR2 is SVGAGI (reference sequence). The V and J ends lost 10 bases and 1 base respectively, with 10 bases between them. CDR3 amino acids: CATSYGQETQYF. Written as DNA, the CDR3 is TGTGCCACCAGCTACGGCCAAGAGACCCAGTACTTC.

This clonotype was seen ten or more times. The chain recombines TRBV12-3 or TRBV12-4 with TRBJ2-7; tentative D call: TRBD2 (6 bases). Trimming left V 6 bases short and J 3 bases short, with 24 bases between. The CDR3 is made up of 17 amino acids. CDR3 amino acids: CASSLGTDGYPFYEQYF. The CDR3 DNA follows: TGTGCCAGCAGCTTGGGGACTGACGGGTACCCATTCTACGAGCAGTACTTC.

In its sample, this clonotype was seen many times. In DNA, the CDR3 is TGTGCCAGCAGCTTAGGTAGCGGGGGGATCTACAATGAGCAGTTCTTC. Translation: CASSLGSGGIYNEQFF. The V call is TRBV7-6, the J call TRBJ2-1, with 10 positions matching TRBD2. Germline CDR1 SGHVS, CDR2 FNYEAQ. Trimming cost V 1 base and J 3 bases; bases outside gene matches: 3. This CDR3 has 16 residues. The whole variable domain, remainder taken from reference TRBV7-6 and TRBJ2-1, is GAGVSQSPRYKVTKRGQDVALRCDPISGHVSLYWYRQALGQGPEFLTYFNYEAQQDKSGLPNDRFSAERPEGSISTLTIQRTEQRDSAMYRCASSLGSGGIYNEQFFGPGTRLTVL.

The chain combines TRBV30 with TRBJ1-4, with 7 bases aligning to TRBD1. Losses at the gene ends were 6 bases for V and 5 bases for J; bases not matched to a gene: 6. CDR1 is GTSNPN, CDR2 SVGIG, per germline (reference sequence). The CDR3 runs 13 residues. The chain's CDR3 is CACNRGSNEKLFF. The CDR3 DNA reads TGTGCCTGCAACAGGGGATCGAATGAAAAACTGTTTTTT.

The J gene is TRBJ2-3, the V gene TRBV29-1; TRBD2 matches at 7 bases. J was trimmed by 2 bases and V by 0 bases; bases with no gene match: 17. This CDR3 has 19 amino acids. From germline, CDR1 is SQVTM and CDR2 ANQGSEA. This chain's CDR3 is CSVEDPESGSGDYTDTQYF. The CDR3 region has the DNA TGCAGCGTTGAAGATCCCGAATCGGGGAGCGGGGACTACACAGATACGCAGTATTTT.

A few counts support this clonotype. The V and J genes are TRBV19 and TRBJ1-1; the D gene is possibly TRBD1 (6 bases). The germline V gene has CDR1 LNHDA and CDR2 SQIVND (reference sequence). The germline V and J ends were trimmed by 7 bases and 4 bases, with 13 bases remaining between them. This CDR3 is 13 amino acids long. The CDR3, as DNA: TGTGCCAGTAATGGGGGCGCGTCCACTGAAGCTTTCTTT. Protein: CASNGGASTEAFF.

The genes are TRBV19 and TRBJ2-7; D remains unclear. This CDR3 has 14 residues. CDR1 and CDR2 (germline): LNHDA, SQIVND (reference sequence). Between the trimmed V and J ends, which lost 3 bases and 0 bases, there was a span of 9 bases. The CDR3 nucleotides read TGTGCCAGTAGTATCGGGCAGAACTCCTACGAGCAGTACTTC. This sequence encodes CASSIGQNSYEQYF. The full variable domain, with the rest looked up from reference TRBV19 and TRBJ2-7, is DGGITQSPKYLFRKEGQNVTLSCEQNLNHDAMYWYRQDPGQGLRLIYYSQIVNDFQKGDIAEGYSVSREKKESFPLTVTSAQKNPTAFYLCASSIGQNSYEQYFGPGTRLTVT.

This clonotype has ten or more counts. The chain joins TRBV18 to TRBJ2-2, with D possibly being TRBD2 (5 bases). The CDR3 is made up of 16 amino acids. The germline CDR1 and CDR2 sequences are KGHSH and LQKENI. The V gene lost 1 base and the J gene lost 2 bases, with 11 bases spanning the gap. The CDR3 DNA is TGTGCCAGCTCACCACGGGCAGCGGCTAACACCGGGGAGCTGTTTTTT. It encodes CASSPRAAANTGELFF.

This clonotype was observed at least ten times. V gene TRBV7-9 combines with J gene TRBJ2-1, with TRBD2 identical over 10 bases. Germline V CDR1 and CDR2: SEHNR, FQNEAQ (reference sequence). The CDR3 has 15 amino acids. The ends lost 0 bases at V and 6 bases at J; junction bases unmatched: 2. The DNA for the CDR3 is TGTGCCAGCAGCTTAGCTAGCGGGGGGCCCAATGAGCAGTTCTTC. Residues: CASSLASGGPNEQFF.

In this sample, this clonotype turned up many times. The chain has TRBV7-2 and TRBJ2-5; 11 bases align to TRBD2. With V trimmed by 2 bases and J by 5 bases, 7 bases remained unmatched. Germline V CDR1 and CDR2: SGHTA, FQGNSA. The CDR3 is made up of 16 amino acids. The CDR3 reads CASSLSSGGAQETQYF. In nucleotides, the CDR3 is TGTGCCAGCAGCTTAAGTAGCGGGGGGGCCCAGGAGACCCAGTACTTC. Together with reference TRBV7-2 and TRBJ2-5, the CDR3 gives the full variable domain: GAGVSQSPSNKVTEKGKDVELRCDPISGHTALYWYRQSLGQGLEFLIYFQGNSAPDKSGLPSDRFSAERTGGSVSTLTIQRTQQEDSAVYLCASSLSSGGAQETQYFGPGTRLLVL.

This clonotype came up a few times. The V and J genes are TRBV20-1 and TRBJ2-1; tentatively, D is TRBD2 (6 bases). V was clipped by 0 bases and J by 2 bases, with 11 bases between them. Germline V gene lookup returns CDR1 DFQATT and CDR2 SNEGSKA (reference sequence). The length of the CDR3 is 15 residues. The CDR3 spells CSARDGAGPYNEQFF. The CDR3 DNA reads as TGCAGTGCTAGAGATGGGGCGGGGCCCTACAATGAGCAGTTCTTC.